Listed here are 13 T cell receptor beta chains from one sample, sequenced in a study of naive and memory T cell subsets. An equimolar mix of two oligonucleotides served as the beta constant-region primer for TRBC1 and TRBC2. A single record per CDR3 protein comes from TCRdb applying MiXCR to the UMI-ligation and nested PCR reads. The sample has about 4,600 distinct CDR3 sequences; 6% to 9% are singletons. The specimen was CD4+ TEMRA cells from blood. Specified subset: effector memory re-expressing CD45RA, CD45RA+ CD27-. These receptors were collected from a human donor in good health.

The table lists this clonotype with many counts. The chain joins TRBV5-1 to TRBJ2-2; D is perhaps TRBD2 (5 bases). CDR3 length equals 16 residues. The V and J ends lost 1 base and 3 bases respectively, with 13 bases between them. Germline V gene data show CDR1 as SGHRS and CDR2 as YFSETQ. The CDR3 region has the DNA TGCGCCAGCAGCTTGTATCGGCTGGAGGACACCGGGGAGCTGTTTTTT. Amino acids: CASSLYRLEDTGELFF.

CDR3 sequence (DNA): TGCAGTGCTAGACTCAGCCGTCTCTACGAGCAGTACTTC. This sequence encodes CSARLSRLYEQYF. The V call is TRBV20-1, the J call TRBJ2-7; D remains ambiguous. CDR3 length equals 13 residues. Trimming took off 2 bases at V and 3 bases at J, with 11 bases between the two ends. The germline gives CDR1 DFQATT, CDR2 SNEGSKA (reference sequence).

This clonotype was counted between two and nine times. The chain uses TRBV6-6 and TRBJ1-1, with 8 bases aligning to TRBD1. V was pared by 6 bases and J by 1 base, with 7 bases of the junction left unmatched. The germline gives CDR1 MNHNY, CDR2 SVGAGI (reference sequence). This CDR3 is 15 amino acids long. The CDR3 DNA is TGTGCCAGCAGCGGACAGGGCCCCGGGAACACTGAAGCTTTCTTT. Residues: CASSGQGPGNTEAFF.

This clonotype has more than one count but fewer than ten. The chain links TRBV18 to TRBJ1-4; 8 nucleotides agree with TRBD1. After removal of 1 base from V and 0 bases from J, the junction contained 10 bases not matched to a gene. Germline lookup yields CDR1 KGHSH and CDR2 LQKENI. The CDR3 length is 19 residues. The CDR3 coding sequence is TGTGCCAGCTCACCACGGTCGATTCAGGGGGCCGCAACTAATGAAAAACTGTTTTTT. It specifies CASSPRSIQGAATNEKLFF. Based on the CDR3 plus reference TRBV18 and TRBJ1-4, the full variable domain is NAGVMQNPRHLVRRRGQEARLRCSPMKGHSHVYWYRQLPEEGLKFMVYLQKENIIDESGMPKERFSAEFPKEGPSILRIQQVVRGDSAAYFCASSPRSIQGAATNEKLFFGSGTQLSVL.

Ten or more counts support this clonotype. The chain uses TRBV7-2 and TRBJ1-5, with 9 nucleotides matching TRBD1. Germline trimming cut 5 bases from V and 7 bases from J; bases unmatched to any gene: 3. In germline, CDR1 is SGHTA, CDR2 FQGNSA. This CDR3 comprises 13 residues. The CDR3 DNA sequence: TGTGCCAGCAGCACACAGGGGGCCCAGCCCCAGCATTTT. Translating gives CASSTQGAQPQHF.

The sample holds many counts of this clonotype. The chain uses TRBV7-9 and TRBJ2-2, with D maybe TRBD2 (6 bases). The germline V and J ends were trimmed by 5 bases and 7 bases, with 14 bases remaining between them. Germline values: CDR1 SEHNR, CDR2 FQNEAQ (reference sequence). This CDR3 spans 14 amino acids. CDR3 nucleotide sequence: TGTGCCAGCAGCACACCTAGCGTTGTCGGGGAGCTGTTTTTT. Translated, it gives CASSTPSVVGELFF.

This clonotype was seen many times. V gene TRBV12-3 or TRBV12-4 combines with J gene TRBJ2-7, with 11 bases identical to TRBD1. V lost 5 bases, J lost 3 bases, and 9 bases stayed unmatched. The CDR3 has 16 residues. CDR3 loop: CASSDTGQGASYEQYF. In DNA form, the CDR3 reads TGTGCCAGCAGTGACACCGGACAGGGGGCGAGCTACGAGCAGTACTTC.

This clonotype has at least ten counts. This chain links TRBV4-1 with TRBJ1-2, with D maybe TRBD1 (5 bases). The germline CDR1 and CDR2 sequences are MGHRA and YSYEKL. There are 14 residues in the CDR3. The V and J ends lost 2 bases and 5 bases respectively, with 12 bases between them. The CDR3 is CASSQPLGPYGYTF. The DNA for the CDR3 is TGCGCCAGCAGCCAACCCTTGGGACCTTATGGCTACACCTTC.

The table lists this clonotype with a few counts. The rearrangement uses TRBV20-1 and TRBJ2-7; 7 bases agree with TRBD2. The CDR3 totals 16 residues. V lost 0 bases, J lost 1 base, and 9 bases stayed unmatched. CDR1 and CDR2 (germline): DFQATT, SNEGSKA (reference sequence). The CDR3 DNA follows: TGCAGTGCTAGAGATCTGAAAGCGGGGACGTCCTACGAGCAGTACTTC. Its protein is CSARDLKAGTSYEQYF.

This clonotype was observed at least ten times. This sequence joins TRBV29-1 and TRBJ2-2; 11 bases are a match to TRBD2. The CDR3 runs 15 residues. The J segment lost 3 bases and the V segment lost 6 bases, leaving 6 bases of the junction unmatched. In germline, CDR1 is SQVTM, CDR2 ANQGSEA. CDR3 in amino acids: CSVIAGGKDTGELFF. CDR3 bases: TGCAGCGTGATAGCGGGAGGGAAGGACACCGGGGAGCTGTTTTTT.

This clonotype was seen ten or more times. The gene calls are TRBV18 and TRBJ2-4, with a possible D match to TRBD2 (6 bases). The germline gives CDR1 KGHSH, CDR2 LQKENI. Trimming pared 0 bases from V and 3 bases from J, leaving 15 bases between. There are 17 residues in the CDR3. The CDR3 sequence: CASSPPFPPGGKNIQYF. The CDR3 DNA is TGTGCCAGCTCACCACCGTTCCCACCCGGGGGCAAAAACATTCAGTACTTC.

This clonotype came up many times. The chain combines TRBV19 with TRBJ2-1; 7 positions agree with TRBD2. The trim removed 6 bases at V and 8 bases at J, leaving 16 bases unmatched. CDR1 LNHDA and CDR2 SQIVND come from the germline V gene (reference sequence). The CDR3 consists of 16 residues. CDR3 bases: TGTGCCAGTAGCCCAGTTTCGGGGAGCGGGACTTATGAGCAGTTCTTC. Encoded protein: CASSPVSGSGTYEQFF.

This clonotype was recorded at least ten times. This chain links TRBV12-3 or TRBV12-4 with TRBJ2-1; 7 nucleotides line up with TRBD2. This CDR3 spans 15 amino acids. V lost 4 bases to trimming and J lost 6 bases; unmatched junction nucleotides: 9. In DNA form, the CDR3 reads TGTGCCAGCAGTTCCTCTCGGGACTATACCAATGAGCAGTTCTTC. Translated: CASSSSRDYTNEQFF.